Listed below are T cell receptor beta chains from one sample, sequenced in a study of shared clonotypes between healthy human individuals. The table came from immunoSEQ multiplex PCR; TCRdb's copy has only in-frame clones and leaves some out. The sample gives a few million clones, 85% to 95% of which show up once; more than 0.35% is in the top ten. Sequencing was carried out using naive CD4+ T cells from PBMCs. These receptor sequences come from a man aged 18 to 35 in good health. Some clones in this sample may be carry-over from other donors' samples. Each CDR3 is given with its conserved first and last residue. The order of the fields is D gene, J gene, CDR3 length, clone size, V gene, CDR3 protein, CDR3 DNA. D genes are given only for firm matches. The listing skips clone size in some rows; elsewhere it reads once, few, many or a size class.

d_gene: TRBD1; j_gene: TRBJ1-2; len: 15; abundance: once; v_gene: TRBV5-1; CDR3aa: CASSNSPRDSGGYTF; CDR3nt: TGCGCCAGCAGCAACTCACCTCGGGACAGTGGCGGCTACACCTTC
d_gene: NA; j_gene: TRBJ1-4; len: 14; abundance: NA; v_gene: TRBV7-9; CDR3aa: CASSPQGPNEKLFF; CDR3nt: TGTGCCAGCAGTCCCCAGGGACCTAATGAAAAACTGTTTTTT
d_gene: NA; j_gene: TRBJ1-4; len: 15; abundance: NA; v_gene: TRBV25-1; CDR3aa: CASSASTGYGEKLFF; CDR3nt: TGTGCCAGCAGTGCATCCACAGGGTATGGAGAAAAACTGTTTTTT
d_gene: TRBD1; j_gene: TRBJ2-2; len: 15; abundance: NA; v_gene: TRBV5-1; CDR3aa: CASSSAGTETGELFF; CDR3nt: TGCGCCAGCAGCTCCGCCGGGACAGAGACCGGGGAGCTGTTTTTT
d_gene: TRBD2; j_gene: TRBJ2-7; len: 12; abundance: NA; v_gene: TRBV2; CDR3aa: CASTGLTYEQYF; CDR3nt: TGTGCCAGCACGGGACTAACGTACGAGCAGTACTTC
d_gene: TRBD2; j_gene: TRBJ2-1; len: 19; abundance: NA; v_gene: TRBV9; CDR3aa: CASSSRLAGGLSSYNEQFF; CDR3nt: TGTGCCAGCAGCTCCAGACTAGCGGGAGGACTAAGCTCCTACAATGAGCAGTTCTTC
d_gene: NA; j_gene: TRBJ2-1; len: 18; abundance: NA; v_gene: TRBV30; CDR3aa: CAWSVTRGTSLGGNEQFF; CDR3nt: TGTGCCTGGAGTGTAACTCGCGGGACCAGCCTTGGGGGCAATGAGCAGTTCTTC
d_gene: NA; j_gene: TRBJ1-2; len: 13; abundance: NA; v_gene: TRBV7-2; CDR3aa: CASSLRAHYGYTF; CDR3nt: TGTGCCAGCAGCTTAAGGGCGCACTATGGCTACACCTTC
d_gene: NA; j_gene: TRBJ1-5; len: 12; abundance: NA; v_gene: TRBV2; CDR3aa: CASSEGGSAKHF; CDR3nt: TGTGCCAGCAGTGAAGGCGGCAGCGCCAAGCATTTT
d_gene: NA; j_gene: TRBJ1-2; len: 14; abundance: NA; v_gene: TRBV5-6; CDR3aa: CASSLVSDPYGYTF; CDR3nt: TGTGCCAGCAGCTTGGTTAGTGATCCCTATGGCTACACCTTC
d_gene: NA; j_gene: TRBJ1-5; len: 16; abundance: few; v_gene: TRBV4-1; CDR3aa: CASSQDQGYSNQPQHF; CDR3nt: TGCGCCAGCAGCCAAGACCAGGGGTATAGCAATCAGCCCCAGCATTTT
d_gene: NA; j_gene: TRBJ2-1; len: 15; abundance: NA; v_gene: TRBV28; CDR3aa: CASRPPSPAFGEQFF; CDR3nt: TGTGCCAGCAGGCCACCCTCCCCTGCATTTGGTGAGCAGTTCTTC
d_gene: NA; j_gene: TRBJ1-2; len: 13; abundance: NA; v_gene: TRBV5-1; CDR3aa: CASSRPPAPGYTF; CDR3nt: TGCGCCAGCAGCCGTCCCCCAGCACCTGGCTACACCTTC
d_gene: NA; j_gene: TRBJ2-5; len: 14; abundance: NA; v_gene: TRBV2; CDR3aa: CASSEDLGDGGQYF; CDR3nt: TGTGCCAGCAGTGAAGATCTGGGGGATGGGGGCCAGTACTTC
d_gene: NA; j_gene: TRBJ1-4; len: 21; abundance: NA; v_gene: TRBV21-1; CDR3aa: CASSRKIEGTRPSGVNEKLFF; CDR3nt: TGTGCCAGCAGCAGAAAGATAGAGGGGACAAGGCCCTCGGGGGTTAATGAAAAACTGTTTTTT
d_gene: NA; j_gene: TRBJ1-3; len: 16; abundance: once; v_gene: TRBV4-3; CDR3aa: CASSQVGGSSGNTIYF; CDR3nt: TGCGCCAGCAGCCAGGTGGGAGGAAGCTCTGGAAACACCATATATTTT
d_gene: TRBD1; j_gene: TRBJ1-2; len: 12; abundance: few; v_gene: TRBV29-1; CDR3aa: CSASRGDYGYTF; CDR3nt: TGCAGCGCCTCCAGGGGGGACTATGGCTACACCTTC
d_gene: TRBD2; j_gene: TRBJ2-1; len: 16; abundance: NA; v_gene: TRBV7-9; CDR3aa: CASIEYLSGSGNEQFF; CDR3nt: TGTGCCAGCATCGAATACTTGAGCGGGAGCGGCAATGAGCAGTTCTTC